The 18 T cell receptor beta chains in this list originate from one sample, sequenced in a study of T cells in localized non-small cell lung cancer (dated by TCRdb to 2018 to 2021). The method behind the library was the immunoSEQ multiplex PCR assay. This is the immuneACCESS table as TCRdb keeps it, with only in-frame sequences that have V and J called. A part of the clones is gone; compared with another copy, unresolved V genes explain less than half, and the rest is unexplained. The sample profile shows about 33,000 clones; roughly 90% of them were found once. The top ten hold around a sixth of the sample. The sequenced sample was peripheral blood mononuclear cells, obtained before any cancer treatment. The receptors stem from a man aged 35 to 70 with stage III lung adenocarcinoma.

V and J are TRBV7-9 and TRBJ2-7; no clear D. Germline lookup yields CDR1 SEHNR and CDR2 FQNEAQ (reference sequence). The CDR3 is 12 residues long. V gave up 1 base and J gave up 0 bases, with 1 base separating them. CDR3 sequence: CASSLVSYEQYF. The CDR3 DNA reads TGTGCCAGCAGCTTAGTCTCCTACGAGCAGTACTTC.

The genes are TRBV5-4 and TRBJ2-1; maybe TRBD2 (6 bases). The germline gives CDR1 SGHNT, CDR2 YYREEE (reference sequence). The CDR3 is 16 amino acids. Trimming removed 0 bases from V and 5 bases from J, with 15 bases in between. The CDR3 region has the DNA TGTGCCAGCAGCTTGGGGAGGGCCCAGGTGAACAATGAGCAGTTCTTC. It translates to CASSLGRAQVNNEQFF.

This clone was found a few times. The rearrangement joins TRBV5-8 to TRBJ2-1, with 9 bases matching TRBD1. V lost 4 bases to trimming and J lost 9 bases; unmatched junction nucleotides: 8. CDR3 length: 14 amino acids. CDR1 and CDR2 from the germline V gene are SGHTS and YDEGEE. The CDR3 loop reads CASSRGQGWGEQFF. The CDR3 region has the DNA TGTGCCAGCAGCAGGGGACAGGGTTGGGGTGAGCAGTTCTTC.

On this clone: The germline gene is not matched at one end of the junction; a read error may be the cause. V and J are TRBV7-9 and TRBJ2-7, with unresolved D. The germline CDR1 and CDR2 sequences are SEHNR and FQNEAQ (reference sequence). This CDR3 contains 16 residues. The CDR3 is CAGSLLGEHHQSEQYF. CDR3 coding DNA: TGTGCCGGCAGCTTACTTGGGGAACACCACCAGAGCGAGCAGTACTTC. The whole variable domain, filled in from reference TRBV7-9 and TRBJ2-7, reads DTGVSQNPRHKITKRGQNVTFRCDPISEHNRLYWYRQTLGQGPEFLTYFQNEAQLEKSRLLSDRFSAERPKGSFSTLEIQRTEQGDSAMYLCAGSLLGEHHQSEQYFGPGTRLTVT.

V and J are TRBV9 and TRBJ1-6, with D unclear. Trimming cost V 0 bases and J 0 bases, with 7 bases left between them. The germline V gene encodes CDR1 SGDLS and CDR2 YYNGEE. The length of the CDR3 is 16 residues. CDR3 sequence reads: CASSVDSFSYNSPLHF. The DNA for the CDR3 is TGTGCCAGCAGCGTAGACAGCTTCTCCTATAATTCACCCCTCCACTTT.

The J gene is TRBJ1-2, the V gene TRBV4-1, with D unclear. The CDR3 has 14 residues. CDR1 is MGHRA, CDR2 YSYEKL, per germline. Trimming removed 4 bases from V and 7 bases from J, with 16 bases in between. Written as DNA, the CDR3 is TGCGCCAGCAGCCTCCGCCTGGTCCGGATTGGCTACACCTTC. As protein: CASSLRLVRIGYTF.

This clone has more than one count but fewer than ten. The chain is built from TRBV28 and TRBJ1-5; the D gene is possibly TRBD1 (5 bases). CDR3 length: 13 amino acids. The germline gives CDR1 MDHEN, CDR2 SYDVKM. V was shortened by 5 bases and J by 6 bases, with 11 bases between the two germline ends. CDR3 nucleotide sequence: TGTGCCAGCAGTGTAGTACAGGTTCAGCCCCAGCATTTT. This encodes CASSVVQVQPQHF.

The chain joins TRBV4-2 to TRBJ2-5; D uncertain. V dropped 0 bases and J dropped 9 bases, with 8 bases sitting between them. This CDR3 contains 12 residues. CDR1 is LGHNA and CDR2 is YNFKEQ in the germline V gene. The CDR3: CASSQDGNAQYF. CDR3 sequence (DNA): TGTGCCAGCAGCCAAGATGGGAACGCCCAGTACTTC.

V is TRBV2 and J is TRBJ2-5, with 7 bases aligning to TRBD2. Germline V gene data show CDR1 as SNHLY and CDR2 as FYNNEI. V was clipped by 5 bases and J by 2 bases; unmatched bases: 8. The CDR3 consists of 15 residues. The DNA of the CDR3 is TGTGCCAGCAGTCTTGCGGGGGTTCTGCAAGAGACCCAGTACTTC. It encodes CASSLAGVLQETQYF.

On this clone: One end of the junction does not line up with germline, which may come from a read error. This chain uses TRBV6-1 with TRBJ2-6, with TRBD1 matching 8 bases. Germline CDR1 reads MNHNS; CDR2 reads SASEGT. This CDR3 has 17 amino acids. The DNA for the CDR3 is TGTGCCACCAGTGGACAGGGCGCAAGCTCTGGGGCCAACGTCCTGACTTTC. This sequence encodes CATSGQGASSGANVLTF.

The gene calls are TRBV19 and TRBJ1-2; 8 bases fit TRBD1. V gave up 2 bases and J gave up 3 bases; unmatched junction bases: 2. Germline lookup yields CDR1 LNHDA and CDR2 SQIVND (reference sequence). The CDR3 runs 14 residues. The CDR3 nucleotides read TGTGCCAGTAGTATACAGGGGGCTTACTATGGCTACACCTTC. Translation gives CASSIQGAYYGYTF. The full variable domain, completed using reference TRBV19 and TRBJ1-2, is DGGITQSPKYLFRKEGQNVTLSCEQNLNHDAMYWYRQDPGQGLRLIYYSQIVNDFQKGDIAEGYSVSREKKESFPLTVTSAQKNPTAFYLCASSIQGAYYGYTFGSGTRLTVV.

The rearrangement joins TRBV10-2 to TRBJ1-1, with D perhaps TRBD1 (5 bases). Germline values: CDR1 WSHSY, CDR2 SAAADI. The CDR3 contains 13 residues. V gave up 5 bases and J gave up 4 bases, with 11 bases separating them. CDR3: CASSQGGGTEAFF. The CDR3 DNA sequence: TGCGCCAGCAGTCAGGGCGGCGGCACTGAAGCTTTCTTT.

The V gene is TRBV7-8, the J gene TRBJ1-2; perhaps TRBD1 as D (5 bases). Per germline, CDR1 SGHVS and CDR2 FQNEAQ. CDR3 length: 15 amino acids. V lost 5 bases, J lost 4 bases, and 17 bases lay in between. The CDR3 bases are TGTGCCAGCAGCCTTGCGTCGGGGCGTGCCTATGGCTACACCTTC. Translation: CASSLASGRAYGYTF. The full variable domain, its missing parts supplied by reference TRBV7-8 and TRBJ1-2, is GAGVSQSPRYKVAKRGQDVALRCDPISGHVSLFWYQQALGQGPEFLTYFQNEAQLDKSGLPSDRFFAERPEGSVSTLKIQRTQQEDSAVYLCASSLASGRAYGYTFGSGTRLTVV.

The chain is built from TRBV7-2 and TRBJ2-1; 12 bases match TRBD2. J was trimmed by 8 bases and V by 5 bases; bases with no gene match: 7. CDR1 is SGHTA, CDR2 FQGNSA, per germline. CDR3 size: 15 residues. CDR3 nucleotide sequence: TGTGCCAGCAGCCCGACTAGCGGGGGTTTCTATGAGCAGTTCTTC. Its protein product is CASSPTSGGFYEQFF.

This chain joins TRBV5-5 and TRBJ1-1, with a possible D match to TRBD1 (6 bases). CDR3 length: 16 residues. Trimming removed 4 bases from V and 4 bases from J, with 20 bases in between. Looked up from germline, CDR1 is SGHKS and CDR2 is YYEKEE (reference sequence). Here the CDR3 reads CASSPEQGWGTTEAFF. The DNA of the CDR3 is TGTGCCAGCAGCCCAGAACAGGGATGGGGGACCACTGAAGCTTTCTTT.

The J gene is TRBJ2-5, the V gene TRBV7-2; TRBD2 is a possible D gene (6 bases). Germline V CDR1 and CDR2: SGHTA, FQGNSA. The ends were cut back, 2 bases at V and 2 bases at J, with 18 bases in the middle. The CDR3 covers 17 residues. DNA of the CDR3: TGTGCCAGCAGCTTATTAGGGCCTGCGGGGTTTCAAGAGACCCAGTACTTC. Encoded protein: CASSLLGPAGFQETQYF.

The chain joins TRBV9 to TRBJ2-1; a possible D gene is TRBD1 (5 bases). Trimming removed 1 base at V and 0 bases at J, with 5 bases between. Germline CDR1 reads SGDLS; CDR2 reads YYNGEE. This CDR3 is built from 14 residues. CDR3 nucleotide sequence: TGTGCCAGCAGCGTAAGGGGCTCCTACAATGAGCAGTTCTTC. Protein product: CASSVRGSYNEQFF.

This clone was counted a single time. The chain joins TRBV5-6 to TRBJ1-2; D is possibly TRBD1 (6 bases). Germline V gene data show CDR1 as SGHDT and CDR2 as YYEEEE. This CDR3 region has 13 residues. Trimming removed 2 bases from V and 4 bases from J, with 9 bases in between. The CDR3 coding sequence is TGTGCCAGCAGCTTTGGGGGCGGCTATGGCTACACCTTC. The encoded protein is CASSFGGGYGYTF.